These 23 T cell receptor beta chains share one sample of origin, sequenced in a study of control samples from healthy donors and cancer patients. TCRdb keeps only in-frame clones here, not all; method: immunoSEQ multiplex PCR. The sample records about 110,000 clones, 88% being singletons. Sample: PBMCs. The receptors were gathered from a woman aged 55-69 years with lung cancer.

The V and J genes are TRBV9 and TRBJ2-5, with 10 bases matching TRBD1. V shed 3 bases, J shed 5 bases, and the junction held 10 bases outside the gene matches. The V gene's germline CDR1 is SGDLS and CDR2 YYNGEE. The CDR3 is 16 residues long. This CDR3 reads CASSGQPGQGMETQYF. CDR3 DNA sequence: TGTGCCAGCAGCGGACAACCGGGACAGGGGATGGAGACCCAGTACTTC.

This chain uses TRBV5-6 with TRBJ2-2, with 9 positions matching TRBD2. V gave up 4 bases and J gave up 0 bases; unmatched junction bases: 4. Germline loops: CDR1 SGHDT, CDR2 YYEEEE. The CDR3 sequence is 16 residues long. CDR3 DNA: TGTGCCAGCAGCCTCGGACTAGCGTCGAACACCGGGGAGCTGTTTTTT. The encoded protein is CASSLGLASNTGELFF. Drawing the rest from reference TRBV5-6 and TRBJ2-2, the complete variable domain is DAGVTQSPTHLIKTRGQQVTLRCSPKSGHDTVSWYQQALGQGPQFIFQYYEEEERQRGNFPDRFSGHQFPNYSSELNVNALLLGDSALYLCASSLGLASNTGELFFGEGSRLTVL.

This chain links TRBV2 with TRBJ2-2; D remains ambiguous. In germline, CDR1 is SNHLY, CDR2 FYNNEI. V lost 7 bases, J lost 2 bases, and 11 bases lay in between. There are 14 residues in the CDR3. The CDR3 nucleotides read TGTGCCAGCAAGGCAAACCCCAACACCGGGGAGCTGTTTTTT. It codes for CASKANPNTGELFF.

The rearrangement links TRBV7-2 to TRBJ1-2; 8 bases are a match to TRBD1. CDR1 is SGHTA, CDR2 FQGNSA, per germline. The CDR3 is made up of 15 amino acids. The trim removed 1 base at V and 6 bases at J, leaving 7 bases unmatched. The CDR3 spells CASSLVPIQGDGYTF. In DNA, the CDR3 is TGTGCCAGCAGCTTAGTCCCAATACAGGGGGATGGCTACACCTTC.

This clone has a single count. V gene TRBV3-1 (or the pseudogene TRBV3-2) combines with J gene TRBJ2-2; 11 bases agree with TRBD1. CDR1 and CDR2 (germline): LGHDT, YNNKEL (reference sequence). CDR3 length: 16 amino acids. The junction had 5 bases not matched to a gene; V was cut back by 2 bases and J by 6 bases. CDR3 DNA: TGTGCCAGCAGCCAACACGGACAGGGGGCGCCCGGGGAGCTGTTTTTT. This translates into CASSQHGQGAPGELFF.

This rearrangement joins TRBV6-5 to TRBJ1-2; 7 bases line up with TRBD1. CDR3 length: 13 amino acids. Germline assignment: CDR1 MNHEY and CDR2 SVGAGI. The trim removed 6 bases at V and 8 bases at J, leaving 9 bases unmatched. The CDR3 DNA reads as TGTGCCAGCAGCCCCAGGGGGGAGTACGGCTACACCTTC. Encoded protein: CASSPRGEYGYTF.

A remark on this clone: The identical CDR3 is also encoded by other nucleotide sequences in the sample. The chain employs TRBV9 and TRBJ2-5, with TRBD1 matching 7 bases. This CDR3 spans 14 amino acids. Germline CDR1 and CDR2: SGDLS and YYNGEE. The trim removed 2 bases at V and 1 base at J, leaving 2 bases unmatched. The DNA for the CDR3 is TGTGCCAGCAGCGTCGGGACAGTCCAAGAGACCCAGTACTTC. This translates into CASSVGTVQETQYF.

This rearrangement joins TRBV18 to TRBJ1-6; the match to TRBD1 covers 8 bases. CDR1 is KGHSH, CDR2 LQKENI, per germline. This CDR3 has 14 residues. The ends lost 6 bases at V and 8 bases at J; junction bases unmatched: 6. The CDR3, as DNA: TGTGCCAGCTCCACCGGGACAGGAGATTCACCCCTCCACTTT. Translating it yields CASSTGTGDSPLHF.

This rearrangement joins TRBV5-5 to TRBJ1-4; TRBD1 is a possible D gene (5 bases). Germline V gives CDR1 SGHKS, CDR2 YYEKEE (reference sequence). The CDR3 spans 16 residues. Between the trimmed V and J ends, which lost 0 bases and 1 base, there was a span of 10 bases. The CDR3: CASSLEQALTNEKLFF. CDR3 nucleotide sequence: TGTGCCAGCAGCTTGGAACAGGCCTTAACTAATGAAAAACTGTTTTTT.

The J gene is TRBJ2-3, the V gene TRBV15; 8 nucleotides align to TRBD2. The CDR3 totals 16 residues. After removal of 5 bases from V and 3 bases from J, the junction contained 10 bases not matched to a gene. From germline, CDR1 is LNHNV and CDR2 YYDKDF (reference sequence). DNA of the CDR3: TGTGCCACCAGCCCCCTCGCGGCTAGCGGGACAGATACGCAGTATTTT. Translating it yields CATSPLAASGTDTQYF.

V is TRBV6-1 and J is TRBJ2-1; TRBD1 might be the D (6 bases). The CDR3 sequence is 15 residues long. Germline V lookup: CDR1 MNHNS, CDR2 SASEGT. Trimming cost V 1 base and J 1 base, with 8 bases left between them. The CDR3 is CASSEDRASYNEQFF. CDR3 nucleotides: TGTGCCAGCAGTGAAGACAGGGCGTCCTACAATGAGCAGTTCTTC.

The V gene is TRBV28, the J gene TRBJ1-5; D is perhaps TRBD1 (5 bases). Germline V gene data show CDR1 as MDHEN and CDR2 as SYDVKM. The CDR3 is 18 residues long. The V and J ends lost 5 bases and 4 bases respectively, with 24 bases between them. CDR3 sequence (DNA): TGTGCCAGCAGTCGACCCGGGGGGGGACTCGACCAGAATCAGCCCCAGCATTTT. Its translation is CASSRPGGGLDQNQPQHF.

The rearrangement joins TRBV19 to TRBJ2-1, with 9 bases that match TRBD2. In germline, CDR1 is LNHDA, CDR2 SQIVND (reference sequence). This CDR3 spans 17 amino acids. The junction had 6 bases not matched to a gene; V was cut back by 3 bases and J by 0 bases. The CDR3 protein is CASSMILAGPSYNEQFF. In DNA form, the CDR3 reads TGTGCCAGTAGTATGATCCTAGCGGGACCCTCCTACAATGAGCAGTTCTTC.

The chain uses TRBV7-2 and TRBJ1-2; D not certain. The V end was cut by 10 bases, the J end by 8 bases, with 11 bases between. Germline CDR1 SGHTA, CDR2 FQGNSA. There are 10 residues in the CDR3. The CDR3 bases are TGTGCCATACCTAAACTAGGCTACACCTTC. It codes for CAIPKLGYTF.

The J gene is TRBJ1-4, the V gene TRBV6-5; D not certain. The CDR3 is 13 amino acids. V was cut by 7 bases and J by 8 bases, with 14 bases left in between. The germline V gene has CDR1 MNHEY and CDR2 SVGAGI. DNA of the CDR3: TGTGCCAGCATTGCCAGTGGAGGAGAAAAACTGTTTTTT. Residues: CASIASGGEKLFF.

The gene calls are TRBV5-8 and TRBJ2-2; D is possibly TRBD1 or TRBD2 (5 bases each). The CDR3 covers 14 residues. Trimming took off 0 bases at V and 4 bases at J, with 7 bases between the two ends. Per the germline V gene, CDR1 is SGHTS and CDR2 is YDEGEE. CDR3 DNA sequence: TGTGCCAGCAGCTTGGGGGGGATCACCGGGGAGCTGTTTTTT. The encoded protein is CASSLGGITGELFF. The full variable domain, completed using reference TRBV5-8 and TRBJ2-2, is EAGVTQSPTHLIKTRGQQATLRCSPISGHTSVYWYQQALGLGLQFLLWYDEGEERNRGNFPPRFSGRQFPNYSSELNVNALELEDSALYLCASSLGGITGELFFGEGSRLTVL.

This chain connects TRBV28 to TRBJ2-5; the D gene is possibly TRBD2 (6 bases). V dropped 0 bases and J dropped 4 bases, with 27 bases sitting between them. Germline CDR1 MDHEN, CDR2 SYDVKM. This CDR3 is built from 20 residues. CDR3 coding DNA: TGTGCCAGCAGTTTATGGGGACTGGGGGTGGGTTTTAGCGGTGGAGAGACCCAGTACTTC. Translation gives CASSLWGLGVGFSGGETQYF.

In nucleotides, the CDR3 is TGCAGCGTTGTCCCTCCGGGCATGGAGCAGTTCTTC. Translation: CSVVPPGMEQFF. The chain carries TRBV29-1 and TRBJ2-1; no clear D. Deletions cut 4 bases from V and 10 bases from J, with 14 bases between. This CDR3 is built from 12 residues. CDR1 and CDR2 (germline): SQVTM, ANQGSEA.

The chain uses TRBV5-1 and TRBJ2-3; TRBD2 aligns across 8 bases. V was clipped by 2 bases and J by 2 bases; unmatched bases: 4. The CDR3 totals 15 residues. Per the germline V gene, CDR1 is SGHRS and CDR2 is YFSETQ. The CDR3: CASSLAGAPTDTQYF. Written as DNA, the CDR3 is TGCGCCAGCAGCTTAGCGGGGGCGCCCACAGATACGCAGTATTTT.

The J gene is TRBJ1-1, the V gene TRBV5-1, with D perhaps TRBD1 (5 bases). V was trimmed by 2 bases and J by 0 bases, leaving 26 bases between them. The CDR3 has 20 residues. Germline CDR1 reads SGHRS; CDR2 reads YFSETQ. The CDR3: CASSFAFDGGVNGMNTEAFF. Here the CDR3 DNA reads TGCGCCAGCAGCTTCGCCTTTGACGGGGGGGTTAACGGGATGAACACTGAAGCTTTCTTT.

This rearrangement joins TRBV11-2 to TRBJ1-2, with D perhaps matching TRBD1 (5 bases). The length of the CDR3 is 13 residues. Trimming shortened V by 2 bases and J by 7 bases, and 11 bases separated the two germline ends. CDR1 and CDR2 from the germline V gene are SGHAT and FQNNGV. The CDR3 DNA sequence: TGTGCCAGCAGCTTAAAATGGGGGACTGGCTACACCTTC. Protein sequence: CASSLKWGTGYTF.

The chain combines TRBV27 with TRBJ1-1; possible D gene TRBD1, 6 bases. The V gene lost 2 bases and the J gene lost 2 bases, with 18 bases spanning the gap. The germline CDR1 and CDR2 sequences are MNHEY and SMNVEV (reference sequence). The CDR3 loop spans 17 amino acids. CDR3 in DNA: TGTGCCAGCAGTTTAGAGGGCCACAGGGCCAGTAACACTGAAGCTTTCTTT. It yields the protein CASSLEGHRASNTEAFF.

The V and J genes are TRBV15 and TRBJ2-1; 8 bases match TRBD1. The CDR3 covers 15 residues. From germline, CDR1 is LNHNV and CDR2 YYDKDF (reference sequence). Germline trimming cut 3 bases from V and 6 bases from J; bases unmatched to any gene: 7. The CDR3 nucleotides read TGTGCCACCAGCAGGACAGGACAGGGCCTCAATGAGCAGTTCTTC. Protein product: CATSRTGQGLNEQFF.